The TCR beta chain described here comes from a study of T cell changes during pregnancy in multiple sclerosis. CDR1 is GTSNPN, CDR2 SVGIG, per germline (reference sequence). V was pared by 3 bases and J by 5 bases, with 13 bases between. The CDR3 sequence is 13 residues long. Sequencing was performed with immunoSEQ multiplex PCR; in TCRdb, only in-frame clones are kept and a portion is missing. The sample holds 35,000 to 45,000 clones, roughly 93% seen once. The chain couples TRBV30 to TRBJ1-1, with D hard to call. Here the sequenced sample was CD4+ T cells from peripheral blood mononuclear cells, taken in the first trimester of pregnancy. The sequence was obtained from a female donor with multiple sclerosis, enrolled in a pregnancy study. CDR3 residues: CAWRVGAWTEAFF. CDR3 nucleotide sequence: TGTGCCTGGAGGGTAGGAGCATGGACTGAAGCTTTCTTT.